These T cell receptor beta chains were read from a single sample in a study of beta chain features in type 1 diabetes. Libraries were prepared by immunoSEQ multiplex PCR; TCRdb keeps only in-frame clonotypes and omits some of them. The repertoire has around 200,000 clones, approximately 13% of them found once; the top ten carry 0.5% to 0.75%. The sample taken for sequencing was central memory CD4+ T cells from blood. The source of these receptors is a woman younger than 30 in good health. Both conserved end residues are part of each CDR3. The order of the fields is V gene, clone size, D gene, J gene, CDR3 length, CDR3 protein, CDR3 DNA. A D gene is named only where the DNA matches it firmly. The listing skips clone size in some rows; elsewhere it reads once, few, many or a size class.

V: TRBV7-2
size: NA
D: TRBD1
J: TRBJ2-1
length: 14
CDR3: CASSRGQERNEQFF
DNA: TGTGCCAGCAGCAGGGGACAGGAAAGAAATGAGCAGTTCTTC

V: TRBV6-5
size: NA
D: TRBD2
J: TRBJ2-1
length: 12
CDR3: CASRGLGNEQFF
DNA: TGTGCCAGCAGGGGACTAGGCAATGAGCAGTTCTTC

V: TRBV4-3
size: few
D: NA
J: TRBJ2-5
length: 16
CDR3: CASSQDPRQTTETQYF
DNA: TGCGCCAGCAGCCAAGACCCAAGACAGACAACCGAGACCCAGTACTTC

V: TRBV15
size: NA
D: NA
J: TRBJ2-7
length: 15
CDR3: CATSRDFNRVNEQYF
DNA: TGTGCCACCAGCAGAGATTTTAACAGGGTTAACGAGCAGTACTTC

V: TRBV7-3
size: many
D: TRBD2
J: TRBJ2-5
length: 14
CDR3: CASSQRERGETQYF
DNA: TGTGCCAGCAGCCAGCGGGAGAGGGGAGAGACCCAGTACTTC

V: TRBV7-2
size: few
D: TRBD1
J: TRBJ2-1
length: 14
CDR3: CASSKERGLNEQFF
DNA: TGTGCCAGCAGTAAAGAAAGGGGGCTGAATGAGCAGTTCTTC

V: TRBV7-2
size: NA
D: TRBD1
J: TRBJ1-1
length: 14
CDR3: CASSVDRGNTEAFF
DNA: TGTGCCAGCAGCGTCGACAGGGGGAACACTGAAGCTTTCTTT

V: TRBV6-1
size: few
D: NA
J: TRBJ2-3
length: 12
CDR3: CAIFVAADTQYF
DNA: TGTGCCATCTTCGTAGCTGCAGATACGCAGTATTTT

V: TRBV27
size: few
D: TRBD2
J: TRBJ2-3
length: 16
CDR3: CASSSPRGRGTDTQYF
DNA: TGTGCCAGCAGTTCCCCCCGCGGGAGGGGCACAGATACGCAGTATTTT

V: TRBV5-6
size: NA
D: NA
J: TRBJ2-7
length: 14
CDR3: CASSSSGYPYEQYF
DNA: TGTGCCAGCAGCTCCAGCGGATACCCCTACGAGCAGTACTTC

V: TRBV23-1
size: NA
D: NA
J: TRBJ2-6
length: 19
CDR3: CASQHTTGRGLSGANVLTF
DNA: TGCGCCAGCCAGCATACGACAGGCCGCGGTCTCTCTGGGGCCAACGTCCTGACTTTC

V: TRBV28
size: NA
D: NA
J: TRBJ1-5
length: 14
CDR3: CASSPSQGSQPQHF
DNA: TGTGCCAGCAGCCCGTCGCAGGGTAGTCAGCCCCAGCATTTT

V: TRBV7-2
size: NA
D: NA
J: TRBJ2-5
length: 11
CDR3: CASSPAETQYF
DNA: TGTGCCAGCAGCCCAGCGGAGACCCAGTACTTC

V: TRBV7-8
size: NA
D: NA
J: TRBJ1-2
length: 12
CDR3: CASSLSTNGYTF
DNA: TGTGCCAGCAGCTTAAGCACTAATGGCTACACCTTC

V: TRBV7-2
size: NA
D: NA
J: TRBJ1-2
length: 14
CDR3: CASSLAHSGKGYTF
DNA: TGTGCCAGCAGCTTAGCGCATTCAGGGAAGGGCTACACCTTC

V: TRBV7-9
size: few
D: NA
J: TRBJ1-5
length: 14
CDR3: CASSLELSNQPQHF
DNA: TGTGCCAGCAGCTTAGAGCTTAGCAATCAGCCCCAGCATTTT

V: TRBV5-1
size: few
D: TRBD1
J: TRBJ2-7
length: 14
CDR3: CASSIGQGTYEQYF
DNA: TGCGCCAGCAGCATCGGACAGGGTACCTACGAGCAGTACTTC

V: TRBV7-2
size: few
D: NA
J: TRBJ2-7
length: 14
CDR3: CASTMGHRSYEQYF
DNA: TGTGCCAGCACTATGGGACACCGATCCTACGAGCAGTACTTC

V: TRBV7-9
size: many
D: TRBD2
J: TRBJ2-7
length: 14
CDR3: CASTGLAGEYQQYF
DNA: TGTGCCAGCACCGGACTAGCGGGAGAATACCAGCAGTACTTC

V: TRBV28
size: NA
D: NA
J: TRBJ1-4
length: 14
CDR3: CASSRGGSGEKLFF
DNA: TGTGCCAGCAGTCGGGGAGGGTCGGGTGAAAAACTGTTTTTT

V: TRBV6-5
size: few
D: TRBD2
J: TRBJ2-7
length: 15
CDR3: CASRRRTSGSNEQYF
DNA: TGTGCCAGCAGGCGAAGGACTAGCGGGAGCAACGAGCAGTACTTC

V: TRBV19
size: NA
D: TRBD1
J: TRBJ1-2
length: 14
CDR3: CASTRDRADYGYTF
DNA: TGTGCCAGTACCCGTGACAGGGCGGACTATGGCTACACCTTC

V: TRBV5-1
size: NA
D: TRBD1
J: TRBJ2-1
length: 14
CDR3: CASSFQGELNEQFF
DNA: TGCGCCAGCAGCTTTCAGGGGGAACTCAATGAGCAGTTCTTC

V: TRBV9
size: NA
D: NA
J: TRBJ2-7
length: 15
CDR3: CASSVSSTAGYEQYF
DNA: TGTGCCAGCAGCGTCTCAAGCACGGCGGGCTACGAGCAGTACTTC

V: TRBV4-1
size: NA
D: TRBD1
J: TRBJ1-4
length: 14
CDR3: CASSHRGPNEKLFF
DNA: TGCGCCAGCAGCCACAGGGGGCCGAATGAAAAACTGTTTTTT

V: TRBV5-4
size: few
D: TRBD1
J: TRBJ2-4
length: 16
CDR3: CASSGDRERGENIQYF
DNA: TGTGCCAGCAGCGGGGACAGGGAGAGGGGTGAAAACATTCAGTACTTC

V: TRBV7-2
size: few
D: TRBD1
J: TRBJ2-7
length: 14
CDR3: CASSDRVDSYEQYF
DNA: TGTGCCAGCTCCGACAGGGTGGACTCCTACGAGCAGTACTTC

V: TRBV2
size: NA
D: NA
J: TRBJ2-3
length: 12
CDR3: CASAYSTDTQYF
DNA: TGTGCCAGCGCCTATTCCACAGATACGCAGTATTTT

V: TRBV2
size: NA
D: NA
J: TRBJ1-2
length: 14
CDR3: CASSSSRVDYGYTF
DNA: TGTGCCAGCTCCTCCAGCAGGGTCGACTATGGCTACACCTTC

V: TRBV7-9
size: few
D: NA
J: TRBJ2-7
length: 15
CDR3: CASSGLGTRFYEQYF
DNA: TGTGCCAGCAGCGGCCTAGGGACAAGATTTTACGAGCAGTACTTC

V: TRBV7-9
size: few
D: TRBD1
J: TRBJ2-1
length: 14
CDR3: CASSSVLQGNEQFF
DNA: TGTGCCAGCAGCTCCGTGTTACAGGGGAATGAGCAGTTCTTC

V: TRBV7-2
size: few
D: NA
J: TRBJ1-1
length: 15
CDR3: CASRAQGNVNTEAFF
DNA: TGTGCCAGCCGAGCTCAGGGTAATGTGAACACTGAAGCTTTCTTT

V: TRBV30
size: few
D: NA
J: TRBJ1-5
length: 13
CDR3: CAWSYRDNQPQHF
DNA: TGTGCCTGGAGTTACAGGGACAATCAGCCCCAGCATTTT